A single sample is the source of the 18 T cell receptor beta chains below, sequenced in a study of T cells after yellow fever vaccination. TCRdb ran MiXCR on the 5' RACE reads and lists one entry per CDR3 protein. This repertoire shows around 310,000 distinct CDR3 sequences, about 3.5% found once; its top ten account for 20% to 25%. The sample consisted of PBMCs, taken on the day of the yellow fever booster vaccination. These receptors were obtained from a man aged 18 to 29 who received the YFV17D yellow fever vaccine.

This clonotype was recorded at least ten times. V is TRBV10-3 and J is TRBJ2-1; maybe TRBD1 (5 bases). The length of the CDR3 is 16 residues. V was shortened by 0 bases and J by 7 bases, with 16 bases between the two germline ends. Looked up from germline, CDR1 is ENHRY and CDR2 is SYGVKD. CDR3 DNA: TGTGCCATCAGTGAGTCCCTGGGGCCAACGGTAAATGAGCAGTTCTTC. It translates to CAISESLGPTVNEQFF.

This clonotype was counted between two and nine times. V is TRBV11-2 and J is TRBJ2-2; TRBD1 matches 7 bases. The V and J ends lost 6 bases and 5 bases, in that order; junction bases with no gene match: 9. From germline, CDR1 is SGHAT and CDR2 FQNNGV. The CDR3 is made up of 15 amino acids. Here the CDR3 reads CASSQRTGITGELFF. Here the CDR3 DNA reads TGTGCCAGCAGTCAACGGACAGGCATTACCGGGGAGCTGTTTTTT.

This clonotype was seen ten or more times. The V and J genes are TRBV7-9 and TRBJ2-7; D is ambiguous. Germline-derived CDR1 and CDR2 are SEHNR and FQNEAQ (reference sequence). The CDR3 runs to 12 residues. Trimming took 0 bases from V and 4 from J, leaving 4 bases between them. The CDR3, as DNA: TGTGCCAGCAGCTTAGCTCCTTACGAGCAGTACTTC. Translated: CASSLAPYEQYF.

This clonotype was recorded a few times. The chain couples TRBV20-1 to TRBJ2-3, with 7 bases aligning to TRBD1. The J segment lost 2 bases and the V segment lost 5 bases, leaving 7 bases of the junction unmatched. CDR1 and CDR2 (germline): DFQATT, SNEGSKA (reference sequence). The CDR3 covers 14 residues. The DNA of the CDR3 is TGCAGTGCTCCACCCGGGACAGACACAGATACGCAGTATTTT. Encoded protein: CSAPPGTDTDTQYF.

This clonotype was observed a few times. The chain is built from TRBV4-1 and TRBJ2-5; D not certain. Germline V gene data show CDR1 as MGHRA and CDR2 as YSYEKL. Trimming stripped 0 bases from V and 1 base from J, with 9 bases between. The CDR3 length is 15 residues. The CDR3 reads CASSQEPGFQETQYF. In DNA, the CDR3 is TGCGCCAGCAGCCAAGAGCCAGGTTTCCAAGAGACCCAGTACTTC.

This clonotype was detected a few times. The V and J genes are TRBV5-4 and TRBJ1-3, with 9 bases identical to TRBD1. The germline gives CDR1 SGHNT, CDR2 YYREEE (reference sequence). The CDR3 is made up of 15 amino acids. Trimming took 4 bases from V and 1 from J; bases not matched to a gene: 3. The CDR3 sequence is CASSRDRGSGNTIYF. The CDR3 bases are TGTGCCAGCAGCCGAGACAGGGGGTCTGGAAACACCATATATTTT. The whole variable domain, filled in from reference TRBV5-4 and TRBJ1-3, reads ETGVTQSPTHLIKTRGQQVTLRCSSQSGHNTVSWYQQALGQGPQFIFQYYREEENGRGNFPPRFSGLQFPNYSSELNVNALELDDSALYLCASSRDRGSGNTIYFGEGSWLTVV.

This clonotype was observed a few times. One end of the junction fails to match germline, which may point to a read error. V and J are TRBV5-4 and TRBJ2-2, with D tentatively TRBD2 (5 bases). The CDR3 has 16 residues. Germline V gene lookup returns CDR1 SGHNT and CDR2 YYREEE (reference sequence). The CDR3 loop is CASRLEGSSDTGELFF. DNA of the CDR3: TGTGCCAGCCGCTTGGAAGGGAGTAGCGACACCGGGGAGCTGTTTTTT.

This clonotype came up many times. The V and J genes are TRBV6-2 or TRBV6-3 and TRBJ2-3, with TRBD2 matching 7 bases. V was clipped by 6 bases and J by 5 bases; unmatched bases: 8. CDR3 size: 14 residues. Germline lookup yields CDR1 MNHEY and CDR2 SVGEGT. CDR3 in amino acids: CASRFRDYLDTQYF. CDR3 nucleotide sequence: TGTGCCAGCAGATTCCGGGACTACCTAGATACGCAGTATTTT.

This clonotype has a handful of counts. The chain's CDR3 is CASSQVGGEQYF. In DNA form, the CDR3 reads TGCGCCAGCAGCCAAGTAGGGGGCGAGCAGTACTTC. The chain joins TRBV4-1 to TRBJ2-7; perhaps TRBD1 as D (6 bases). Germline lookup yields CDR1 MGHRA and CDR2 YSYEKL. The CDR3 contains 12 residues. V lost 1 base, J lost 6 bases, and 7 bases lay in between.

Many counts were recorded for this clonotype. V is TRBV7-2 and J is TRBJ2-1; maybe TRBD1 (5 bases). The CDR3 length is 15 residues. The germline CDR1 and CDR2 sequences are SGHTA and FQGNSA. The V end was cut by 3 bases, the J end by 9 bases, with 18 bases between. The CDR3 region is CASSFQPDIYSEQFF. The CDR3, as DNA: TGTGCCAGCAGCTTTCAACCGGACATCTATAGTGAGCAGTTCTTC. Combining the CDR3 with reference TRBV7-2 and TRBJ2-1 gives the whole variable domain GAGVSQSPSNKVTEKGKDVELRCDPISGHTALYWYRQSLGQGLEFLIYFQGNSAPDKSGLPSDRFSAERTGGSVSTLTIQRTQQEDSAVYLCASSFQPDIYSEQFFGPGTRLTVL.

This clonotype was found many times. The chain recombines TRBV7-4 with TRBJ2-7; D gene unclear. CDR1 is SGHVT, CDR2 SQSDAQ, per germline. V lost 5 bases and J lost 3, with 5 bases in between. The CDR3 covers 11 residues. The CDR3 loop is CASSLNYEQYV. CDR3 sequence (DNA): TGTGCCAGCAGCCTTAACTACGAGCAGTACGTC.

The sample holds many counts of this clonotype. The rearrangement links TRBV7-3 to TRBJ2-6; D is undetermined. The CDR3 is 16 amino acids. Trimming pared 7 bases from V and 10 bases from J, leaving 23 bases between. Germline V CDR1 and CDR2: SGHTA, FQGTGA. The CDR3, as DNA: TGTGCCAGCACCACCCACTGGGCAGCGAGGTTTAACGTCCTGACTTTC. Translation: CASTTHWAARFNVLTF.

This clonotype has more than one count but fewer than ten. V usage is TRBV19 and J usage is TRBJ1-2, with 11 bases fitting TRBD1. In germline, CDR1 is LNHDA, CDR2 SQIVND (reference sequence). V gave up 9 bases and J gave up 4 bases; unmatched junction bases: 7. The CDR3 is made up of 14 amino acids. The CDR3 bases are TGTGCCAGCTCCGGGACAGGGGGTCGCTATGGCTACACCTTC. Its translation is CASSGTGGRYGYTF.

This clonotype came up many times. The rearrangement joins TRBV4-1 to TRBJ2-1; D possibly uses TRBD1 or TRBD2 (6 bases each). From germline, CDR1 is MGHRA and CDR2 YSYEKL. V was cut by 3 bases and J by 1 base, with 13 bases left in between. The CDR3 is 16 amino acids. In DNA form, the CDR3 reads TGCGCCAGCAGCCACGGAGGGGGGCCTTCCTACAATGAGCAGTTCTTC. It encodes CASSHGGGPSYNEQFF.

Many counts were recorded for this clonotype. The junction departs from the called germline gene at one end, perhaps through a read error. The gene calls are TRBV3-1 and TRBJ1-2; no clear D gene. The CDR3 sequence is 12 residues long. Germline CDR1 reads LGHDT; CDR2 reads YNNKEL (reference sequence). As DNA, the CDR3 is TGTGCCAGCAGCCAAGAAGGGTACAGTTGGGCCTTC. Residues: CASSQEGYSWAF.

At least ten counts were recorded for this clonotype. The V call is TRBV20-1, the J call TRBJ2-3; D assignment may be TRBD1 or TRBD2 (5 bases each). Germline loops: CDR1 DFQATT, CDR2 SNEGSKA (reference sequence). Trimming removed 5 bases at V and 2 bases at J, with 14 bases between. The CDR3 consists of 14 residues. The CDR3 loop is CSAPGRSSTDTQYF. CDR3 coding DNA: TGCAGTGCTCCGGGACGGAGCTCCACAGATACGCAGTATTTT.

In this sample, this clonotype turned up many times. The chain uses TRBV6-6 and TRBJ1-6, with 7 bases fitting TRBD1. CDR1 MNHNY and CDR2 SVGAGI come from the germline V gene (reference sequence). This CDR3 region has 14 residues. V shed 4 bases, J shed 3 bases, and the junction held 0 bases outside the gene matches. The CDR3 nucleotides read TGTGCCAGCAGTTGGGACAGCTATAATTCACCCCTCCACTTT. The encoded protein is CASSWDSYNSPLHF.

This clonotype was counted a few times. The rearrangement uses TRBV4-2 and TRBJ1-2; maybe TRBD1 (5 bases). The CDR3 is 14 residues long. V gave up 1 base and J gave up 7 bases, with 13 bases separating them. Germline V lookup: CDR1 LGHNA, CDR2 YNFKEQ. The CDR3 loop is CASSQVAGPGGYTF. The CDR3, as DNA: TGTGCCAGCAGCCAAGTCGCGGGGCCAGGTGGCTACACCTTC.